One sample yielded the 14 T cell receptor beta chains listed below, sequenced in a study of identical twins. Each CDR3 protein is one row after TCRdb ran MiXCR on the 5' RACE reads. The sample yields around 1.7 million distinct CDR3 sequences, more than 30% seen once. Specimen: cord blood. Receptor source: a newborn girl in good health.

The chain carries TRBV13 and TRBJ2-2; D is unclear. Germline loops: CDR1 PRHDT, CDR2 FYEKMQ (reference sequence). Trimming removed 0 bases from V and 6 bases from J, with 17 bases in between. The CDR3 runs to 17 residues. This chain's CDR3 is CASSLGRTRTLSGELFF. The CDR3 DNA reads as TGTGCCAGCAGCTTAGGGAGGACCCGGACGTTGTCCGGGGAGCTGTTTTTT. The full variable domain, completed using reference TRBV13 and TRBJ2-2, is AAGVIQSPRHLIKEKRETATLKCYPIPRHDTVYWYQQGPGQDPQFLISFYEKMQSDKGSIPDRFSAQQFSDYHSELNMSSLELGDSALYFCASSLGRTRTLSGELFFGEGSRLTVL.

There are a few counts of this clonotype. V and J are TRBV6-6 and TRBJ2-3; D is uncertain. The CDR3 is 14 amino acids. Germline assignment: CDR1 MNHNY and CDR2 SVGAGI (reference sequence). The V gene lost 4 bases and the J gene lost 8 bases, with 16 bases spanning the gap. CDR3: CASSFLGPLATQYF. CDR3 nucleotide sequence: TGTGCCAGCAGTTTCCTCGGACCATTGGCTACGCAGTATTTT.

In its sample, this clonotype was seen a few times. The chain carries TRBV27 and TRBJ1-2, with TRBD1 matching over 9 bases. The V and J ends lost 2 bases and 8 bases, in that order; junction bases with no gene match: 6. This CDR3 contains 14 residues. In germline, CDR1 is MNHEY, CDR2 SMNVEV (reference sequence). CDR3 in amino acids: CASSLSRDREGYTF. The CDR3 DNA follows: TGTGCCAGCAGTTTAAGCCGGGACAGGGAGGGCTACACCTTC.

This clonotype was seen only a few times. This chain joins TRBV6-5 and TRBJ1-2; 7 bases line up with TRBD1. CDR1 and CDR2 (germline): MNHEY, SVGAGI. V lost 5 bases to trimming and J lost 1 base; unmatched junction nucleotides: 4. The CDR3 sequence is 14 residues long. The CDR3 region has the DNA TGTGCCAGCAGTGACGACAGGGATAACTATGGCTACACCTTC. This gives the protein CASSDDRDNYGYTF.

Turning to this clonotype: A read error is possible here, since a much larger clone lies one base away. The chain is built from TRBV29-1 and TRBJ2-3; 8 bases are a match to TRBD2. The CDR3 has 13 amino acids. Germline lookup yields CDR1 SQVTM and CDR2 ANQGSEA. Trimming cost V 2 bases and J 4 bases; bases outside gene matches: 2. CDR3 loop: CSVESGSADTQYF. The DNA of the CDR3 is TGCAGCGTTGAAAGCGGGAGCGCAGATACGCAGTATTTT.

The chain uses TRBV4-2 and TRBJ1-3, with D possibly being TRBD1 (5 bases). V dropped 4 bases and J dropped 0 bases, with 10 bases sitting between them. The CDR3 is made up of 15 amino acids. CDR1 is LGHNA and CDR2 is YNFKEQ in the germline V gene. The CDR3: CASSLLDSSGNTIYF. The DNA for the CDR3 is TGTGCCAGCAGCCTCCTAGACAGCTCTGGAAACACCATATATTTT.

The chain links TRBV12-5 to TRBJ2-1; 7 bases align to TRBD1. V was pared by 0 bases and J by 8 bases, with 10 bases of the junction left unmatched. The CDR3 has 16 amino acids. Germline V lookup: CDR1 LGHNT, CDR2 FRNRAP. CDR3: CASGLVQGGSIYEQFF. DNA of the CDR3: TGTGCTAGTGGTTTGGTACAAGGGGGCTCTATCTATGAGCAGTTCTTC.

The CDR3 DNA reads as TGTGCCACCAGCAAAGAGTGGATGAACACTGAAGCTTTCTTT. Translated, it gives CATSKEWMNTEAFF. This chain connects TRBV15 to TRBJ1-1, with D hard to call. V was shortened by 4 bases and J by 0 bases, with 9 bases between the two germline ends. Germline V gives CDR1 LNHNV, CDR2 YYDKDF (reference sequence). The CDR3 spans 14 residues.

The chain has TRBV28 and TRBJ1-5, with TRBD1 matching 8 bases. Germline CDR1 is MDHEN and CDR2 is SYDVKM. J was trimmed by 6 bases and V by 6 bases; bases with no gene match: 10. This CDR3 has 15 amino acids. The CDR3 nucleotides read TGTGCCAGCAGCTTCCTGAGACAGGGGATTCAGCCCCAGCATTTT. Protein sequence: CASSFLRQGIQPQHF.

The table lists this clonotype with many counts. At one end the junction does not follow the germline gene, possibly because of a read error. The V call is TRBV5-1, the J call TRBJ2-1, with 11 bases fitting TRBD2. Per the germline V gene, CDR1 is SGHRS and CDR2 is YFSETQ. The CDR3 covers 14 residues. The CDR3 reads CASSLAGGHNEQFF. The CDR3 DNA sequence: TGTGCCAGCAGCTTAGCGGGGGGGCACAATGAGCAGTTCTTC. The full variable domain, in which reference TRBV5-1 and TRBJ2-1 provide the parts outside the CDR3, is KAGVTQTPRYLIKTRGQQVTLSCSPISGHRSVSWYQQTPGQGLQFLFEYFSETQRNKGNFPGRFSGRQFSNSRSEMNVSTLELGDSALYLCASSLAGGHNEQFFGPGTRLTVL.

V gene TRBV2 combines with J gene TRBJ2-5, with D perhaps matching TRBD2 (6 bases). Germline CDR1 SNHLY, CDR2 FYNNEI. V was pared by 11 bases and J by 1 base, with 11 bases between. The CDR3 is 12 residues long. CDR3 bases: TGTGCCGGGGGGACTGTCCAAGAGACCCAGTACTTC. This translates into CAGGTVQETQYF.

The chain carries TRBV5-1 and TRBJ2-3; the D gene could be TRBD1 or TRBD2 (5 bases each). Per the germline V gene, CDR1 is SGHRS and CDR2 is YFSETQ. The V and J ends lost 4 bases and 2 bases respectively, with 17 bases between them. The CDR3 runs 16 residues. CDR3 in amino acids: CASSPVTAANTDTQYF. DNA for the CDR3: TGCGCCAGCAGCCCCGTGACAGCGGCAAACACAGATACGCAGTATTTT.

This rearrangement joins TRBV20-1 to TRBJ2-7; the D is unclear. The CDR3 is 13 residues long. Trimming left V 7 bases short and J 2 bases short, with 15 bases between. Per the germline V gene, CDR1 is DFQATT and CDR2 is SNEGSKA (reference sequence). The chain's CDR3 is CSVRVARPYEQYF. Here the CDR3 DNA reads TGCAGTGTAAGGGTTGCTAGGCCCTACGAGCAGTACTTC.

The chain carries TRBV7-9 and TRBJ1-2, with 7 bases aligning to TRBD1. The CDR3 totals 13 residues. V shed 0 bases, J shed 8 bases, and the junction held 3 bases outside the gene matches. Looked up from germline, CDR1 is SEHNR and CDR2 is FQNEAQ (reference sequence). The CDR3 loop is CASSLATGSGYTF. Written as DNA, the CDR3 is TGTGCCAGCAGCTTAGCGACAGGGAGCGGCTACACCTTC.